The rows below give T cell receptor beta chains drawn from one sample of a study of T cell responses to AZD1222 COVID-19 vaccine. Sequenced by immunoSEQ multiplex PCR; TCRdb stores in-frame clones only, minus some. This sample has 45,000 to 55,000 clones, with approximately 79% found just once. Here the sequenced sample was peripheral blood, taken on day 0 of MenACWY control vaccination. These receptors all come from an adult in good health. Each CDR3 is given with its conserved first and last residue. A D gene is named only where the DNA matches it firmly. Size tells how often a clone was seen (once, few, many) or the class of an expanded clone, and some rows leave it out.

d_call j_call clone_size v_call cdr3_nt cdr3_aa
TRBD1 TRBJ1-5 NA TRBV6-4 TGTGCCAGCAACATACAGGGGAGCAATCAGCCCCAGCATTTT CASNIQGSNQPQHF
NA TRBJ2-3 NA TRBV5-6 TGTGCCAGCAGCTCGATGGGGGTATTCGCAGATACGCAGTATTTT CASSSMGVFADTQYF
NA TRBJ1-2 NA TRBV9 TGTGCCAGCAGCGTAGCTGAACTTGATGGCTACACCTTC CASSVAELDGYTF
NA TRBJ2-1 NA TRBV12-5 TGTGCTAGTGGTTTGGTAGGGGATAACAATGAGCAGTTCTTC CASGLVGDNNEQFF
NA TRBJ1-5 once TRBV19 TGTGCCAGTATCTCATCCGAATATAGCAATCAGCCCCAGCATTTT CASISSEYSNQPQHF
NA TRBJ1-1 NA TRBV5-6 TGTGCCAGCAGCTTGGCAGGCAGAAACACTGAAGCTTTCTTT CASSLAGRNTEAFF
TRBD1 TRBJ2-7 NA TRBV3-1/TRBV3-2 TGTGCCAGCAGGCCGGGACAGGGTAAGAACGAGCAGTACTTC CASRPGQGKNEQYF
NA TRBJ2-1 NA TRBV28 TGTGCCAGCAGTTTGGGGGGCGGGGAATACAATGAGCAGTTCTTC CASSLGGGEYNEQFF
NA TRBJ2-5 NA TRBV5-8 TGTGCCAGCAGCCCCCGGGACTCCAGGGAGACCCAGTACTTC CASSPRDSRETQYF
NA TRBJ2-7 NA TRBV5-1 TGCGCCAGCAGCACCGGACGGATGAGATACGAGCAGTACTTC CASSTGRMRYEQYF
TRBD2 TRBJ2-5 NA TRBV3-1/TRBV3-2 TGTGCCAGCAGAGGGACTAGCGCCTTTAAGAGGGAGACCCAGTACTTC CASRGTSAFKRETQYF
NA TRBJ1-5 NA TRBV15 TGTGCCACCAGCAGAGATCGAGGGGATCAGCCCCAGCATTTT CATSRDRGDQPQHF
TRBD2 TRBJ2-4 NA TRBV5-6 TGTGCCAGCAGCTTGGGAGCGGGGCTAGCCAAAAACATTCAGTACTTC CASSLGAGLAKNIQYF
TRBD1 TRBJ1-1 NA TRBV5-8 TGTGCCAGCAGCTCTGGACAGGGGAGGACTGAAGCTTTCTTT CASSSGQGRTEAFF
NA TRBJ1-4 NA TRBV7-2 TGTGCCAGCAGCTCGGAACCGGGACTCCGAGGGGAAAAACTGTTTTTT CASSSEPGLRGEKLFF
NA TRBJ1-2 NA TRBV7-8 TGTGCCAGCAGCCCGGGGGAGGCAGGGTCCTTCTATGGCTACACCTTC CASSPGEAGSFYGYTF
NA TRBJ1-3 once TRBV19 TGTGCCAGTAGCCTTACCCCAGGCTCTGGAAACACCATATATTTT CASSLTPGSGNTIYF
NA TRBJ1-2 NA TRBV29-1 TGCAGCGTTGATGATGGGGGAGGGAGTGGCTACACCTTC CSVDDGGGSGYTF
TRBD2 TRBJ2-1 NA TRBV28 TGTGCCAGCTCAACCCCCGGACTAGCGGGAGTCAATGAGCAGTTCTTC CASSTPGLAGVNEQFF
TRBD1 TRBJ1-1 NA TRBV9 TGTGCCAGCAGCGAACCACGACCGACAGGGTTGGATCTGGTAGCTTTCTTT CASSEPRPTGLDLVAFF
NA TRBJ2-5 NA TRBV7-9 TGTGCCAGCAGCCCAGGGCGTGGGGAGACCCAGTACTTC CASSPGRGETQYF
NA TRBJ1-4 NA TRBV5-1 TGCGCCAGCACCCTGGACTTCGGCCTGGAAAAACTGTTTTTT CASTLDFGLEKLFF
TRBD1 TRBJ2-3 NA TRBV2 TGTGCCAGCAGTGGAGACAGGGGAGGCAAGGATACGCAGTATTTT CASSGDRGGKDTQYF
TRBD1 TRBJ1-5 NA TRBV6-5 TGTGCCAGCAGCCAACAGGGGCTTAGCAATCAGCCCCAGCATTTT CASSQQGLSNQPQHF
NA TRBJ2-5 NA TRBV2 TGTGCCAGCAGTGAATTGAGGGGCCCGGACCAGGAGACCCAGTACTTC CASSELRGPDQETQYF
TRBD1 TRBJ2-2 NA TRBV24-1 TGTGCCACCAGTGACCTGACAGGGGGCAGCAACACCGGGGAGCTGTTTTTT CATSDLTGGSNTGELFF
TRBD1 TRBJ1-1 few TRBV19 TGTGCCAGTAGCCTTTGGACAGGCATGAACACTGAAGCTTTCTTT CASSLWTGMNTEAFF
NA TRBJ1-4 NA TRBV15 TGTGCCACCAGCACCCGGGACACGGAGGAAAAACTGTTTTTT CATSTRDTEEKLFF